These 14 T cell receptor beta chains were sequenced from one sample in a study of shared clonotypes between healthy human individuals. Here immunoSEQ multiplex PCR was the method, and the copy in TCRdb shows in-frame clones only, minus some. The sample holds about 580,000 clones; 98% are singletons and the top ten take 0.3% to 0.35%. Only CD45RO-negative cells positively selected for CCR7 counted as naive CD8 cells, so terminally differentiated effector memory CD45RA+ cells were excluded. Specimen: naive CD8+ T cells sorted from blood. All receptors derive from a young man in good health.

The chain has TRBV4-1 and TRBJ1-4, with 10 bases matching TRBD1. The CDR3 length is 17 residues. Germline-derived CDR1 and CDR2 are MGHRA and YSYEKL. V was pared by 0 bases and J by 4 bases, with 5 bases of the junction left unmatched. This chain's CDR3 is CASSQEIGTGDNEKLFF. The CDR3 DNA sequence: TGCGCCAGCAGCCAAGAGATAGGGACAGGGGATAATGAAAAACTGTTTTTT.

The V gene is TRBV7-9, the J gene TRBJ2-1, with 7 bases lining up with TRBD2. In germline, CDR1 is SEHNR, CDR2 FQNEAQ (reference sequence). V lost 4 bases and J lost 9; bases outside the gene matches: 9. The CDR3 has 14 residues. CDR3 sequence (DNA): TGTGCCAGCAGCTCAAGTGGGAGGGGCCGTGAGCAGTTCTTC. This sequence encodes CASSSSGRGREQFF.

This chain links TRBV7-9 with TRBJ2-1; 10 nucleotides line up with TRBD2. The CDR3 extends over 18 amino acids. Germline V gives CDR1 SEHNR, CDR2 FQNEAQ (reference sequence). The V and J ends lost 4 bases and 3 bases, in that order; junction bases with no gene match: 12. This CDR3 is CASSYPRGLAAGYNEQFF. The CDR3 coding sequence is TGTGCCAGCAGCTACCCCCGAGGACTAGCGGCCGGCTACAATGAGCAGTTCTTC.

The sample holds one count of this clone. This chain connects TRBV7-6 to TRBJ2-3; 12 bases agree with TRBD1. From germline, CDR1 is SGHVS and CDR2 FNYEAQ. Germline trimming cut 5 bases from V and 2 bases from J; bases unmatched to any gene: 5. The CDR3 is 16 residues long. The CDR3 loop reads CASSGRDRGLTDTQYF. The CDR3, as DNA: TGTGCCAGCAGCGGCCGGGACAGGGGGCTCACAGATACGCAGTATTTT.

The chain uses TRBV2 and TRBJ2-2; D remains unclear. Germline assignment: CDR1 SNHLY and CDR2 FYNNEI. Trimming took off 4 bases at V and 3 bases at J, with 9 bases between the two ends. CDR3 length: 14 amino acids. The CDR3 is CASSGMGYTGELFF. The CDR3 DNA follows: TGTGCCAGCAGTGGCATGGGGTACACCGGGGAGCTGTTTTTT.

CDR3 in amino acids: CSVRIAGGPAYNEQFF. As DNA, the CDR3 is TGCAGCGTCCGTATAGCGGGAGGGCCCGCGTACAATGAGCAGTTCTTC. The V and J genes are TRBV29-1 and TRBJ2-1, with 11 nucleotides matching TRBD2. This CDR3 comprises 16 residues. In germline, CDR1 is SQVTM, CDR2 ANQGSEA. V lost 6 bases and J lost 4; bases outside the gene matches: 11.

CDR3 coding DNA: TGCGCCAGCAGCCTGGTAGGAGGGGGCCTCTACGAGCAGTACTTC. Translating it yields CASSLVGGGLYEQYF. This chain connects TRBV5-1 to TRBJ2-7; the D gene is possibly TRBD1 (7 bases). The CDR3 covers 15 residues. Germline CDR1 SGHRS, CDR2 YFSETQ. V was clipped by 4 bases and J by 3 bases, with 17 bases between them.

CDR3: CASSEGVPYEQYF. In DNA, the CDR3 is TGTGCCAGCAGCGAGGGGGTTCCCTACGAGCAGTACTTC. The chain has TRBV2 and TRBJ2-7; possible D gene TRBD1, 6 bases. This CDR3 is 13 amino acids long. Germline CDR1 is SNHLY and CDR2 is FYNNEI. V lost 6 bases, J lost 2 bases, and 11 bases lay in between. Drawing the rest from reference TRBV2 and TRBJ2-7, the complete variable domain is EPEVTQTPSHQVTQMGQEVILRCVPISNHLYFYWYRQILGQKVEFLVSFYNNEISEKSEIFDDQFSVERPDGSNFTLKIRSTKLEDSAMYFCASSEGVPYEQYFGPGTRLTVT.

V usage is TRBV13 and J usage is TRBJ2-5, with D perhaps assigned TRBD1 or TRBD2 (5 bases each). Germline lookup yields CDR1 PRHDT and CDR2 FYEKMQ (reference sequence). The CDR3 sequence is 15 residues long. V was cut by 5 bases and J by 1 base, with 14 bases left in between. CDR3: CASSLDSGPQETQYF. The CDR3 nucleotides are TGTGCCAGCAGCCTTGACAGCGGCCCCCAAGAGACCCAGTACTTC.

This sequence joins TRBV5-4 and TRBJ2-7, with unresolved D. The CDR3 covers 13 residues. The germline V and J ends were trimmed by 0 bases and 6 bases, with 10 bases remaining between them. Germline V gene lookup returns CDR1 SGHNT and CDR2 YYREEE (reference sequence). The CDR3 region has the DNA TGTGCCAGCAGCTTGGGAGTGTCGGGCGAGCAGTACTTC. This sequence encodes CASSLGVSGEQYF. Variable domain in full (rest from reference TRBV5-4 and TRBJ2-7): ETGVTQSPTHLIKTRGQQVTLRCSSQSGHNTVSWYQQALGQGPQFIFQYYREEENGRGNFPPRFSGLQFPNYSSELNVNALELDDSALYLCASSLGVSGEQYFGPGTRLTVT.

V gene TRBV14 combines with J gene TRBJ2-7; either TRBD1 or TRBD2 may supply D (6 bases each). The V and J ends lost 4 bases and 3 bases respectively, with 13 bases between them. In germline, CDR1 is SGHDN, CDR2 FVKESK. The CDR3 spans 14 residues. For the CDR3, the DNA is TGTGCCAGCAGCCCCCTAGGGGGGAACTACGAGCAGTACTTC. Amino acid sequence: CASSPLGGNYEQYF.

The chain joins TRBV27 to TRBJ2-3, with D uncertain. Trimming took off 5 bases at V and 2 bases at J, with 11 bases between the two ends. The V gene's germline CDR1 is MNHEY and CDR2 SMNVEV (reference sequence). CDR3 length: 14 residues. The CDR3 nucleotides read TGTGCCAGCAGTCCGCACGACAACACAGATACGCAGTATTTT. This sequence encodes CASSPHDNTDTQYF.

The chain has TRBV7-9 and TRBJ2-1; 11 bases align to TRBD2. CDR3 length: 15 amino acids. With V trimmed by 3 bases and J by 8 bases, 6 bases remained unmatched. Per the germline V gene, CDR1 is SEHNR and CDR2 is FQNEAQ (reference sequence). The CDR3 DNA reads as TGTGCCAGCAGCTTCGTACTAGCGGGAGTCGATGAGCAGTTCTTC. Translating it yields CASSFVLAGVDEQFF.

DNA of the CDR3: TGTGCCAGCAGCAAAGGGGGGGGCCGGGAGACCCAGTACTTC. Protein product: CASSKGGGRETQYF. This sequence joins TRBV11-2 and TRBJ2-5; tentative D call: TRBD2 (7 bases). Germline-derived CDR1 and CDR2 are SGHAT and FQNNGV. The CDR3 length is 14 residues. Deletions cut 5 bases from V and 5 bases from J, with 15 bases between. Full variable domain (rest looked up from reference TRBV11-2 and TRBJ2-5): EAGVAQSPRYKIIEKRQSVAFWCNPISGHATLYWYQQILGQGPKLLIQFQNNGVVDDSQLPKDRFSAERLKGVDSTLKIQPAKLEDSAVYLCASSKGGGRETQYFGPGTRLLVL.